This section outlines one TCR beta chain sequence together with its context. These data are taken from a study of control samples from healthy donors and cancer patients. V was clipped by 0 bases and J by 2 bases, with 15 bases between them. Germline loops: CDR1 KGHSH, CDR2 LQKENI. CDR3 size: 17 residues. Assay: immunoSEQ multiplex PCR; the TCRdb copy retains only in-frame clones and omits some. Of approximately 130,000 clones listed, about 87% are singletons. The chain combines TRBV18 with TRBJ2-3, with a possible D match to TRBD1 (6 bases). The specimen sequenced was blood. This clonotype was sampled from a man in his 60s in good health. The CDR3 reads CASSPPGQMSITDTQYF. CDR3 coding DNA: TGTGCCAGCTCACCACCAGGACAGATGAGTATCACAGATACGCAGTATTTT.